Presented here are 20 T cell receptor beta chains from one specimen sequenced in a study of Graves' ophthalmopathy and Graves' hyperthyroidism. TCR beta CDR3 amplification used RNA transcripts. Scientists carried out first-round RT-PCR using HTBI primers and then a second-round multiplex PCR. TCRdb fed the multiplex PCR reads into MiXCR, producing one record per CDR3 protein. The sample shows hundreds of thousands of distinct CDR3 sequences, 15% of them seen only once. Sequencing input: peripheral blood. The receptors derive from a woman aged 18-29 years with stable Graves' hyperthyroidism.

The sample holds many counts of this clonotype. This chain joins TRBV20-1 and TRBJ2-7, with D possibly being TRBD2 (6 bases). Per the germline V gene, CDR1 is DFQATT and CDR2 is SNEGSKA (reference sequence). Trimming stripped 7 bases from V and 0 bases from J, with 13 bases between. CDR3 length equals 13 residues. The CDR3, as DNA: TGCAGTGTGGGAGGCTCGAGCTCCTACGAGCAGTACTTC. Its protein is CSVGGSSSYEQYF.

This clonotype appeared many times. The chain carries TRBV19 and TRBJ1-1, with D possibly being TRBD1 (6 bases). This CDR3 contains 14 residues. Trimming stripped 5 bases from V and 3 bases from J, with 13 bases between. Germline-derived CDR1 and CDR2 are LNHDA and SQIVND (reference sequence). The CDR3 loop reads CASSPGGGYTEAFF. The CDR3 DNA is TGTGCCAGTAGTCCGGGAGGGGGGTACACTGAAGCTTTCTTT.

This clonotype was recorded at least ten times. The chain is built from TRBV29-1 and TRBJ1-2, with D perhaps TRBD1 (6 bases). Germline-derived CDR1 and CDR2 are SQVTM and ANQGSEA. The ends were cut back, 5 bases at V and 4 bases at J, with 8 bases in the middle. CDR3 length: 11 amino acids. DNA for the CDR3: TGCAGCGTTACAGGGACCTATGGCTACACCTTC. It encodes CSVTGTYGYTF.

This clonotype was counted many times. This chain joins TRBV6-1 and TRBJ1-5; 11 nucleotides match TRBD1. The CDR3 runs 14 residues. The ends lost 5 bases at V and 5 bases at J; junction bases unmatched: 2. Germline V gene data show CDR1 as MNHNS and CDR2 as SASEGT. Here the CDR3 DNA reads TGTGCCAGCAGTAGGGACAGGGGGTATCAGCCCCAGCATTTT. Encoded protein: CASSRDRGYQPQHF.

This clonotype has at least ten counts. V is TRBV6-5 and J is TRBJ1-6; TRBD1 agrees at 8 bases. V lost 3 bases, J lost 7 bases, and 2 bases stayed unmatched. Germline V lookup: CDR1 MNHEY, CDR2 SVGAGI. The CDR3 extends over 14 amino acids. The CDR3, as DNA: TGTGCCAGCAGTTATCAGGGGGCAAATTCACCCCTCCACTTT. Encoded protein: CASSYQGANSPLHF.

Details on this clonotype: Possible read error: a much larger clone is one base away. The chain joins TRBV6-2 or TRBV6-3 to TRBJ1-5; 7 bases match TRBD1. V lost 8 bases, J lost 6 bases, and 10 bases stayed unmatched. This CDR3 region has 14 residues. CDR1 and CDR2 from the germline V gene are MNHEY and SVGEGT. The CDR3 loop is CASCPQGSVQPQHF. The DNA for the CDR3 is TGTGCCAGCTGTCCACAGGGGTCGGTTCAGCCCCAGCATTTT.

This clonotype was recorded at least ten times. V gene TRBV10-3 combines with J gene TRBJ1-6, with 8 bases matching TRBD1. V was clipped by 6 bases and J by 3 bases; unmatched bases: 7. This CDR3 is built from 16 residues. CDR1 is ENHRY, CDR2 SYGVKD, per germline. The CDR3 reads CAIRRDDRGYNSPLHF. For the CDR3, the DNA is TGTGCCATCAGGAGGGACGACAGGGGCTATAATTCACCCCTCCACTTT.

This clonotype showed up many times. The chain recombines TRBV6-1 with TRBJ2-5, with 7 bases matching TRBD2. Germline assignment: CDR1 MNHNS and CDR2 SASEGT. Trimming took 6 bases from V and 2 from J; bases not matched to a gene: 3. The CDR3 runs 13 residues. In nucleotides, the CDR3 is TGTGCCAGCAGGCGGGGGACTCAAGAGACCCAGTACTTC. It specifies CASRRGTQETQYF.

The V call is TRBV29-1, the J call TRBJ1-1; 7 bases are a match to TRBD1. V was clipped by 7 bases and J by 4 bases; unmatched bases: 9. Germline V gene lookup returns CDR1 SQVTM and CDR2 ANQGSEA. This CDR3 contains 13 residues. The CDR3 sequence is CSAVDRVATEAFF. CDR3 nucleotide sequence: TGCAGCGCCGTTGACAGGGTGGCCACTGAAGCTTTCTTT.

This clonotype was recorded a few times. This chain joins TRBV7-3 and TRBJ2-5, with no clear D. The CDR3 is 13 amino acids. Germline loops: CDR1 SGHTA, CDR2 FQGTGA. V was clipped by 0 bases and J by 4 bases, with 6 bases between them. As DNA, the CDR3 is TGTGCCAGCAGCTTAACAGCCACAGAGACCCAGTACTTC. Translated: CASSLTATETQYF.

This clonotype was picked up many times. This chain uses TRBV3-1 with TRBJ1-5, with D unclear. This CDR3 region has 15 residues. The V and J ends lost 1 base and 6 bases respectively, with 13 bases between them. Germline CDR1 reads LGHDT; CDR2 reads YNNKEL (reference sequence). The CDR3 DNA reads as TGTGCCAGCAGCCAAGCAATGGGAGGTAGTCAGCCCCAGCATTTT. Its protein product is CASSQAMGGSQPQHF. The full variable domain, with the rest looked up from reference TRBV3-1 and TRBJ1-5, is DTAVSQTPKYLVTQMGNDKSIKCEQNLGHDTMYWYKQDSKKFLKIMFSYNNKELIINETVPNRFSPKSPDKAHLNLHINSLELGDSAVYFCASSQAMGGSQPQHFGDGTRLSIL.

About this clonotype itself: A much larger clone differs from this one at a single base, so this may be a read error. The chain has TRBV6-2 or TRBV6-3 and TRBJ2-5; D is perhaps TRBD2 (6 bases). CDR1 and CDR2 (germline): MNHEY, SVGEGT. This CDR3 region has 15 residues. CDR3 protein: CASSYFSGVQETKYF. As DNA, the CDR3 is TGTGCCAGCAGTTACTTCTCGGGGGTCCAAGAGACCAAGTACTTC.

This clonotype has more than one count but fewer than ten. The chain links TRBV4-2 to TRBJ2-2; 8 bases match TRBD2. Per the germline V gene, CDR1 is LGHNA and CDR2 is YNFKEQ. With 2 bases clipped from V and 3 bases from J, the junction kept 2 bases outside the gene matches. The CDR3 is made up of 15 amino acids. CDR3 in amino acids: CASSQIAGYTGELFF. The CDR3 DNA is TGTGCCAGCAGCCAAATAGCGGGGTACACCGGGGAGCTGTTTTTT.

This clonotype occurred a few times. This chain connects TRBV5-1 to TRBJ2-2; D is undetermined. V lost 2 bases, J lost 0 bases, and 11 bases lay in between. This CDR3 is 16 amino acids long. Germline V gene lookup returns CDR1 SGHRS and CDR2 YFSETQ. The chain's CDR3 is CASSLRAVPNTGELFF. The CDR3 bases are TGCGCCAGCAGCTTACGGGCGGTACCGAACACCGGGGAGCTGTTTTTT.

The chain recombines TRBV25-1 with TRBJ1-1, with 7 bases aligning to TRBD1. Germline V gene lookup returns CDR1 MGHDK and CDR2 SYGVNS. Trimming cost V 6 bases and J 4 bases; bases outside gene matches: 8. The CDR3 has 14 residues. CDR3: CASSQGGEGTEAFF. DNA of the CDR3: TGTGCCAGCAGCCAAGGGGGCGAAGGCACTGAAGCTTTCTTT.

In its sample, this clonotype was seen many times. V is TRBV14 and J is TRBJ1-1, with TRBD1 matching 7 bases. There are 14 residues in the CDR3. Per the germline V gene, CDR1 is SGHDN and CDR2 is FVKESK. Trimming cost V 5 bases and J 4 bases; bases outside gene matches: 7. The chain's CDR3 is CASSIQTGSTEAFF. CDR3 DNA: TGTGCCAGCAGCATACAGACAGGGAGCACTGAAGCTTTCTTT.

This clonotype was counted many times. This chain uses TRBV20-1 with TRBJ1-1; D ambiguous. This CDR3 is 11 amino acids long. V lost 3 bases and J 6 bases, leaving 8 bases between the germline ends. Looked up from germline, CDR1 is DFQATT and CDR2 is SNEGSKA (reference sequence). The CDR3 sequence: CSASTAAEAFF. As DNA, the CDR3 is TGCAGTGCTAGTACGGCGGCTGAAGCTTTCTTT.

On this clonotype: It may be a read error: a sequence one base away is much more abundant. The chain carries TRBV6-5 and TRBJ2-7; the match to TRBD2 covers 7 bases. There are 14 residues in the CDR3. Germline values: CDR1 MNHEY, CDR2 SVGAGI. Here the CDR3 DNA reads TGTACCAGCAGTTACGAGGGGAGGGTCTACGAGCAGTACTTC. It codes for CTSSYEGRVYEQYF.

This clonotype was observed at least ten times. The J gene is TRBJ1-1, the V gene TRBV12-3 or TRBV12-4, with D uncertain. Trimming shortened V by 3 bases and J by 8 bases, and 10 bases separated the two germline ends. This CDR3 contains 12 residues. Here the CDR3 reads CASSFGQNEAFF. CDR3 nucleotide sequence: TGTGCCAGCAGTTTTGGGCAGAACGAAGCTTTCTTT.

This clonotype was picked up many times. V is TRBV7-8 and J is TRBJ2-7; a possible D gene is TRBD2 (6 bases). This CDR3 has 17 residues. Trimming took 2 bases from V and 4 from J, leaving 21 bases between them. Germline loops: CDR1 SGHVS, CDR2 FQNEAQ. The chain's CDR3 is CASSLSGGDRTRYEQYF. CDR3 in DNA: TGTGCCAGCAGCTTAAGCGGCGGGGACCGAACAAGATACGAGCAGTACTTC.